The 18 T cell receptor beta chains below all came from one sample that was sequenced in a study of T cell responses to AZD1222 COVID-19 vaccine. Here immunoSEQ multiplex PCR was the method, and the copy in TCRdb shows in-frame clones only, minus some. The sample carries 84,000 or so clones, about nine tenths recorded once. This specimen was peripheral blood, taken 28 days after the second AZD1222 dose. These receptors were taken from an adult who received the AZD1222 COVID-19 vaccine.

V gene TRBV2 combines with J gene TRBJ1-1; D unclear. Germline loops: CDR1 SNHLY, CDR2 FYNNEI. V was cut by 3 bases and J by 6 bases, with 17 bases left in between. This CDR3 spans 15 amino acids. In nucleotides, the CDR3 is TGTGCCAGCAGTGATTGGGAGCCTGGGGTCGCTGAAGCTTTCTTT. This gives the protein CASSDWEPGVAEAFF. Supplemented by reference TRBV2 and TRBJ1-1, the full variable domain reads EPEVTQTPSHQVTQMGQEVILRCVPISNHLYFYWYRQILGQKVEFLVSFYNNEISEKSEIFDDQFSVERPDGSNFTLKIRSTKLEDSAMYFCASSDWEPGVAEAFFGQGTRLTVV.

This chain uses TRBV6-2 or TRBV6-3 with TRBJ1-1; D perhaps matches TRBD1 (6 bases). V was cut by 2 bases and J by 2 bases, with 12 bases left in between. This CDR3 spans 15 amino acids. Germline CDR1 reads MNHEY; CDR2 reads SVGEGT. The DNA for the CDR3 is TGTGCCAGCAGTTACAGTAGGACAGTTAACACTGAAGCTTTCTTT. Amino acids: CASSYSRTVNTEAFF.

This chain joins TRBV5-1 and TRBJ1-2, with a possible D match to TRBD1 (5 bases). Trimming took off 8 bases at V and 3 bases at J, with 11 bases between the two ends. CDR1 and CDR2 from the germline V gene are SGHRS and YFSETQ. The CDR3 spans 12 residues. The CDR3 here is CASRGADYGYTF. The CDR3 region has the DNA TGCGCCAGTAGGGGTGCAGACTATGGCTACACCTTC.

This sequence joins TRBV4-2 and TRBJ2-7; 8 bases match TRBD2. Germline V gene lookup returns CDR1 LGHNA and CDR2 YNFKEQ. The trim removed 3 bases at V and 5 bases at J, leaving 9 bases unmatched. The CDR3 spans 15 residues. CDR3 sequence reads: CASSQTRGLAHEQYF. CDR3 coding DNA: TGTGCCAGCAGCCAGACCCGTGGACTAGCCCACGAGCAGTACTTC.

The V and J genes are TRBV7-9 and TRBJ1-2; 9 nucleotides agree with TRBD1. Germline CDR1 is SEHNR and CDR2 is FQNEAQ (reference sequence). The CDR3 is 15 amino acids. J gave up 1 base and V 5 bases, and 5 bases lay outside the gene matches. The chain's CDR3 is CASSKGQGDNYGYTF. The CDR3 nucleotides are TGTGCCAGCAGCAAGGGACAGGGAGATAACTATGGCTACACCTTC.

V and J are TRBV27 and TRBJ1-2, with D possibly matching TRBD1 (5 bases). V was clipped by 3 bases and J by 4 bases, with 12 bases between them. This CDR3 region has 14 residues. The V gene's germline CDR1 is MNHEY and CDR2 SMNVEV (reference sequence). CDR3: CASSLRPGIYGYTF. The CDR3 DNA sequence: TGTGCCAGCAGTTTGAGGCCAGGGATCTATGGCTACACCTTC.

The chain has TRBV12-3 or TRBV12-4 and TRBJ1-2; D unclear. The V gene lost 7 bases and the J gene lost 1 base, with 10 bases spanning the gap. The CDR3 extends over 13 amino acids. Here the CDR3 reads CASTFGDNYGYTF. The CDR3 DNA reads as TGTGCCAGCACCTTCGGGGATAACTATGGCTACACCTTC.

The chain links TRBV19 to TRBJ1-2; perhaps TRBD1 as D (6 bases). CDR3 length: 12 amino acids. In germline, CDR1 is LNHDA, CDR2 SQIVND (reference sequence). V was clipped by 6 bases and J by 4 bases, with 9 bases between them. CDR3 in amino acids: CASSQGRYGYTF. The CDR3 region has the DNA TGTGCCAGTAGCCAGGGGCGCTATGGCTACACCTTC. The variable domain in full, completed from reference TRBV19 and TRBJ1-2, reads DGGITQSPKYLFRKEGQNVTLSCEQNLNHDAMYWYRQDPGQGLRLIYYSQIVNDFQKGDIAEGYSVSREKKESFPLTVTSAQKNPTAFYLCASSQGRYGYTFGSGTRLTVV.

V usage is TRBV18 and J usage is TRBJ1-1, with D hard to call. This CDR3 contains 13 residues. Germline V gene data show CDR1 as KGHSH and CDR2 as LQKENI. Deletions cut 2 bases from V and 7 bases from J, with 11 bases between. CDR3: CASSPEGGGEAFF. The CDR3 DNA reads TGTGCCAGCTCACCAGAGGGAGGCGGTGAAGCTTTCTTT.

The V call is TRBV9, the J call TRBJ2-1, with D maybe TRBD1 (5 bases). The CDR3 has 13 residues. CDR1 SGDLS and CDR2 YYNGEE come from the germline V gene. V was shortened by 2 bases and J by 12 bases, with 15 bases between the two germline ends. CDR3 loop: CASSVLVGQGQFF. CDR3 nucleotide sequence: TGTGCCAGCAGCGTCCTGGTGGGGCAGGGGCAGTTCTTC.

The chain links TRBV5-4 to TRBJ1-2; D may be TRBD1 (6 bases). The CDR3 length is 14 residues. Germline V gene sequence: CDR1 SGHNT, CDR2 YYREEE (reference sequence). Between the trimmed V and J ends, which lost 4 bases and 8 bases, there was a span of 18 bases. The CDR3 nucleotides are TGTGCCAGCAGCCCCCGTGGGGGCTCGGACGGCTACACCTTC. Translation: CASSPRGGSDGYTF.

This chain connects TRBV6-4 to TRBJ2-6; D gene ambiguous. The CDR3 contains 15 residues. The V gene lost 2 bases and the J gene lost 4 bases, with 9 bases spanning the gap. Per the germline V gene, CDR1 is MRHNA and CDR2 is SNTAGT. The CDR3 bases are TGTGCCAGCAGTGACCTCGCAACAGGGGCCAACGTCCTGACTTTC. Translation gives CASSDLATGANVLTF.

The chain couples TRBV2 to TRBJ2-3; no clear D. Germline V lookup: CDR1 SNHLY, CDR2 FYNNEI. The germline V and J ends were trimmed by 6 bases and 1 base, with 14 bases remaining between them. The CDR3 has 15 residues. This chain's CDR3 is CASSRESVGTDTQYF. CDR3 in DNA: TGTGCCAGCAGCCGTGAAAGCGTAGGCACAGATACGCAGTATTTT.

V and J are TRBV7-9 and TRBJ2-5; D is ambiguous. Trimming removed 1 base from V and 5 bases from J, with 11 bases in between. Per the germline V gene, CDR1 is SEHNR and CDR2 is FQNEAQ (reference sequence). The CDR3 has 14 amino acids. CDR3 coding DNA: TGTGCCAGCAGCTTAGTAAATGGTTGGGAGACCCAGTACTTC. This encodes CASSLVNGWETQYF.

The chain carries TRBV7-9 and TRBJ2-7; D perhaps matches TRBD2 (5 bases). V lost 2 bases and J lost 0, with 14 bases in between. The CDR3 sequence is 16 residues long. Germline lookup yields CDR1 SEHNR and CDR2 FQNEAQ (reference sequence). The CDR3 nucleotides are TGTGCCAGCAGCTTACAACGGTACAGCGGCTCCTACGAGCAGTACTTC. It specifies CASSLQRYSGSYEQYF.

The CDR3 loop reads CASSLLAGELFF. In nucleotides, the CDR3 is TGTGCCAGCAGCCTCCTGGCCGGGGAGCTGTTTTTT. This chain links TRBV7-3 with TRBJ2-2; D gene unclear. This CDR3 is 12 amino acids long. Trimming removed 5 bases at V and 6 bases at J, with 7 bases between. The germline V gene encodes CDR1 SGHTA and CDR2 FQGTGA.

This chain joins TRBV29-1 and TRBJ2-1, with TRBD2 identical over 11 bases. With V trimmed by 5 bases and J by 7 bases, 16 bases remained unmatched. Germline V CDR1 and CDR2: SQVTM, ANQGSEA. This CDR3 is built from 17 residues. CDR3 protein: CSVTRDFSGRAANEQFF. The CDR3 DNA reads TGCAGCGTTACACGGGACTTTAGCGGGAGGGCCGCAAATGAGCAGTTCTTC.

This clone came up once. This chain connects TRBV5-4 to TRBJ2-2; maybe TRBD2 (5 bases). CDR3 length: 16 residues. Germline CDR1 SGHNT, CDR2 YYREEE (reference sequence). The V and J ends lost 5 bases and 1 base respectively, with 15 bases between them. CDR3 loop: CASSIKAGVNTGELFF. The CDR3 DNA reads TGTGCCAGCAGTATCAAGGCCGGGGTGAACACCGGGGAGCTGTTTTTT.